The next 20 T cell receptor beta chains were all read from a single sample in a study of read filtering for tumor transcriptome and immune sequencing. The library was built from about 370 ng RNA with molecular barcoded adaptors for alpha/delta and beta/gamma chains. MiXCR was run by TCRdb on the reads, yielding one entry per CDR3 protein. The sample has 75,000 to 95,000 distinct CDR3 sequences, about 12% seen once. Sequences were obtained from a population of CD138-negative cells sorted from bone marrow. Receptors were obtained from a donor at least 40 years old with multiple myeloma.

This clonotype was observed many times. The V call is TRBV10-3, the J call TRBJ2-7; D ambiguous. This CDR3 comprises 14 residues. Per germline, CDR1 ENHRY and CDR2 SYGVKD. V lost 3 bases and J lost 3, with 12 bases in between. The CDR3 bases are TGTGCCATCAGTGAAGAACTGCGAAACTACGAGCAGTACTTC. Its translation: CAISEELRNYEQYF.

This clonotype showed up many times. This chain links TRBV20-1 with TRBJ2-3; D remains unclear. CDR3 length: 12 residues. Germline values: CDR1 DFQATT, CDR2 SNEGSKA (reference sequence). V lost 5 bases and J 3 bases, leaving 9 bases between the germline ends. The CDR3 spells CSALDGTDTQYF. CDR3 in DNA: TGCAGTGCTCTCGATGGGACAGATACGCAGTATTTT.

Only a few counts were recorded for this clonotype. With a much larger clone just one base away, this may be a read error. The chain is built from TRBV7-4 and TRBJ1-1; perhaps TRBD1 as D (5 bases). There are 18 residues in the CDR3. The V gene's germline CDR1 is SGHVT and CDR2 SQSDAQ. V shed 2 bases and J shed 4 bases, with 23 bases lying between them. As DNA, the CDR3 is TGTGCCAGCAGCTTATTCCGACAGAGGGTAAACTGGGGCACTGAAGCTTTCTTT. It translates to CASSLFRQRVNWGTEAFF.

This rearrangement joins TRBV7-9 to TRBJ2-7; a possible D gene is TRBD2 (5 bases). V dropped 1 base and J dropped 0 bases, with 10 bases sitting between them. Germline CDR1 SEHNR, CDR2 FQNEAQ (reference sequence). The CDR3 runs to 15 residues. This CDR3 reads CASSLGGGSSYEQYF. In nucleotides, the CDR3 is TGTGCCAGCAGCTTAGGAGGTGGGAGCTCCTACGAGCAGTACTTC. The full variable domain, completed using reference TRBV7-9 and TRBJ2-7, is DTGVSQNPRHKITKRGQNVTFRCDPISEHNRLYWYRQTLGQGPEFLTYFQNEAQLEKSRLLSDRFSAERPKGSFSTLEIQRTEQGDSAMYLCASSLGGGSSYEQYFGPGTRLTVT.

This clonotype was detected a few times. The V and J genes are TRBV5-1 and TRBJ2-3; the D is unclear. The CDR3 is 15 amino acids. V dropped 3 bases and J dropped 4 bases, with 15 bases sitting between them. CDR1 is SGHRS and CDR2 is YFSETQ in the germline V gene. In DNA, the CDR3 is TGCGCCAGCAGCTCACTGACACTGAACGCAGATACGCAGTATTTT. Amino acid sequence: CASSSLTLNADTQYF.

This clonotype showed up many times. The V and J genes are TRBV25-1 and TRBJ2-5; 10 bases match TRBD1. V trimming: 7 bases; J trimming: 1 base; junction bases outside the gene matches: 9. Per the germline V gene, CDR1 is MGHDK and CDR2 is SYGVNS. CDR3 length: 16 residues. CDR3 protein: CASTQGTGEIQETQYF. The CDR3 nucleotides read TGTGCCAGCACTCAAGGGACAGGGGAAATCCAAGAGACCCAGTACTTC.

This clonotype has at least ten counts. The chain recombines TRBV3-1 with TRBJ2-2; no clear D gene. The V end was cut by 0 bases, the J end by 3 bases, with 2 bases between. In germline, CDR1 is LGHDT, CDR2 YNNKEL (reference sequence). The CDR3 is 13 residues long. The CDR3 region is CASSQEYTGELFF. CDR3 nucleotide sequence: TGTGCCAGCAGCCAAGAGTACACCGGGGAGCTGTTTTTT. Looking up the rest from reference TRBV3-1 and TRBJ2-2 gives the full variable domain: DTAVSQTPKYLVTQMGNDKSIKCEQNLGHDTMYWYKQDSKKFLKIMFSYNNKELIINETVPNRFSPKSPDKAHLNLHINSLELGDSAVYFCASSQEYTGELFFGEGSRLTVL.

This clonotype was seen many times. V gene TRBV11-2 combines with J gene TRBJ2-4; maybe TRBD1 (6 bases). The ends were cut back, 6 bases at V and 6 bases at J, with 9 bases in the middle. The V gene's germline CDR1 is SGHAT and CDR2 FQNNGV. The CDR3 consists of 12 residues. CDR3 sequence (DNA): TGTGCCAGCAGTACAGGGATAAACATTCAGTACTTC. Protein product: CASSTGINIQYF.

This clonotype was observed many times. This chain links TRBV11-2 with TRBJ2-5; possibly TRBD1 for D (6 bases). V dropped 5 bases and J dropped 2 bases, with 12 bases sitting between them. The CDR3 totals 14 residues. Germline CDR1 SGHAT, CDR2 FQNNGV. The CDR3 region is CASSRGQGQETQYF. Here the CDR3 DNA reads TGTGCCAGCAGCCGCGGCCAGGGGCAAGAGACCCAGTACTTC.

In its sample, this clonotype was seen many times. J is TRBJ1-1 and V is TRBV7-2, with 7 bases identical to TRBD1. This CDR3 is 14 amino acids long. V was pared by 5 bases and J by 3 bases, with 6 bases of the junction left unmatched. Germline-derived CDR1 and CDR2 are SGHTA and FQGNSA. CDR3 coding DNA: TGTGCCAGCAGCCTGAGACAGGGTCACACTGAAGCTTTCTTT. This encodes CASSLRQGHTEAFF.

This clonotype was recorded many times. The gene calls are TRBV6-2 or TRBV6-3 and TRBJ2-7; D is ambiguous. The V gene's germline CDR1 is MNHEY and CDR2 SVGEGT. The V and J ends lost 2 bases and 8 bases respectively, with 13 bases between them. This CDR3 contains 13 residues. The CDR3 nucleotides are TGTGCCAGCAGTTACGGACCCCCATCCCAGCAGTACTTC. It is translated as CASSYGPPSQQYF.

This clonotype was found many times. This chain connects TRBV25-1 to TRBJ2-7; 11 bases are a match to TRBD2. V shed 1 base and J 6 bases; nucleotides not matched to a gene: 5. CDR3 size: 15 residues. CDR1 and CDR2 (germline): MGHDK, SYGVNS. The CDR3 reads CASSESRLAGSEQYF. In DNA, the CDR3 is TGTGCCAGCAGTGAATCTCGACTAGCGGGATCCGAGCAGTACTTC.

This clonotype has a single count. A much more abundant neighbour one base away suggests this may be a read error. The V gene is TRBV19, the J gene TRBJ2-1; 10 bases map to TRBD2. CDR3 length: 13 residues. Per germline, CDR1 LNHDA and CDR2 SQIVND (reference sequence). The CDR3 spells CASTSGSANEQSF. CDR3 sequence (DNA): TGTGCCAGTACTAGCGGGAGTGCTAATGAGCAGTCCTTC.

There are many counts of this clonotype. This sequence joins TRBV7-9 and TRBJ2-1; D may match TRBD1 or TRBD2 (7 bases each). Germline V gene sequence: CDR1 SEHNR, CDR2 FQNEAQ (reference sequence). Between the trimmed V and J ends, which lost 4 bases and 3 bases, there was a span of 13 bases. This CDR3 has 15 residues. CDR3 residues: CASSSQGGGYNEQFF. The CDR3, as DNA: TGTGCCAGCAGCTCGCAGGGGGGGGGCTACAATGAGCAGTTCTTC.

This clonotype has at least ten counts. V usage is TRBV12-3 or TRBV12-4 and J usage is TRBJ2-5; TRBD1 aligns across 8 bases. Trimming took 6 bases from V and 5 from J; bases not matched to a gene: 11. The CDR3 has 15 amino acids. The chain's CDR3 is CASRGGAGGAETQYF. The CDR3 DNA sequence: TGTGCCAGCAGAGGTGGGGCAGGGGGCGCGGAGACCCAGTACTTC.

This clonotype was recorded many times. The chain couples TRBV5-1 to TRBJ1-4; weak D call: TRBD1 (6 bases). V shed 0 bases and J shed 10 bases, with 19 bases lying between them. The germline V gene has CDR1 SGHRS and CDR2 YFSETQ. The CDR3 contains 16 residues. The CDR3: CASSLAPQGPDAKLFF. CDR3 sequence (DNA): TGCGCCAGCAGCTTGGCCCCTCAGGGGCCGGATGCAAAACTGTTTTTT. The full variable domain, in which reference TRBV5-1 and TRBJ1-4 provide the parts outside the CDR3, is KAGVTQTPRYLIKTRGQQVTLSCSPISGHRSVSWYQQTPGQGLQFLFEYFSETQRNKGNFPGRFSGRQFSNSRSEMNVSTLELGDSALYLCASSLAPQGPDAKLFFGSGTQLSVL.

This sequence joins TRBV20-1 and TRBJ2-5; TRBD2 matches at 7 bases. Trimming took 5 bases from V and 3 from J; bases not matched to a gene: 3. The V gene's germline CDR1 is DFQATT and CDR2 SNEGSKA (reference sequence). The CDR3 totals 12 residues. CDR3 DNA sequence: TGCAGTGCTGGAGGACTAGAAGAGACCCAGTACTTC. Residues: CSAGGLEETQYF.

This clonotype was recorded many times. V and J are TRBV20-1 and TRBJ2-5, with 12 bases identical to TRBD1. There are 16 residues in the CDR3. In germline, CDR1 is DFQATT, CDR2 SNEGSKA (reference sequence). V trimming: 3 bases; J trimming: 4 bases; junction bases outside the gene matches: 9. The CDR3 DNA sequence: TGCAGTGCTAGTGGGCCCCGGGACAGGGGGCTAGAGACCCAGTACTTC. It encodes CSASGPRDRGLETQYF.

Turning to this clonotype: Just one base apart from a much larger clone, this may be a read error. This is likely a read error, given that the CDR3 carries no conserved phenylalanine or tryptophan at its end. The gene calls are TRBV19 and TRBJ1-5, with D possibly TRBD1 on 5 matching bases. With 3 bases removed from V and 7 bases from J, the gap between germline ends came to 10 bases. Germline CDR1 LNHDA, CDR2 SQIVND (reference sequence). The CDR3 loop spans 13 amino acids. DNA of the CDR3: TGTGCCAGTAGTATGACCAGGGAACAGCCCCAGCATTCT. Translation gives CASSMTREQPQHS.

This clonotype has just a few counts. A much larger clone lies a single base off, so this may be a read error. The rearrangement uses TRBV9 and TRBJ2-3; D might be TRBD2 (5 bases). CDR3 size: 16 residues. The V gene's germline CDR1 is SGDLS and CDR2 YYNGEE. V lost 0 bases and J lost 2, with 13 bases in between. CDR3 amino acids: CASSVEGGRHTDTQYF. The CDR3 DNA reads as TGTGCCAGCAGCGTAGAGGGCGGGCGTCACACAGATACGCAGTATTTT.